This T cell receptor (beta chain) appears in the sequencing data of a study of blood T cell repertoires in COVID-19. Study-wide context: Specimens from acute and convalescent COVID-19 originated in the United States, Italy and Spain. Sample material is recorded as cDNA or gDNA derived from T cells, B-cell-depleted T cells, or PBMCs.

In the authors' methods: Estimation of nucleated cell counts was performed using reference gene primer amplification. TCRdb's copy holds only in-frame clones and misses some; the assay was immunoSEQ multiplex PCR. V and J calls plus clone size are reproduced from that table; the DNA served to infer D and trimming. This table holds 300,000 to 400,000 clones, about 91% found once. Trimming shortened V by 0 bases and J by 8 bases, and 11 bases separated the two germline ends. The germline V gene encodes CDR1 SGHRS and CDR2 YFSETQ. The CDR3 totals 14 residues. Seattle's cohort entered during active infection and was followed longitudinally.

This sequence joins TRBV5-1 and TRBJ1-4; the D gene is possibly TRBD1 (5 bases). This TCR derives from a woman in her 30s with COVID-19, enrolled during active disease. Input material: peripheral blood. CDR3 loop: CASSLAPDSEKLFF. In DNA form, the CDR3 reads TGCGCCAGCAGCTTGGCCCCCGACAGCGAAAAACTGTTTTTT.